This paragraph reports one T cell receptor beta chain. Its antigen remains unidentified. This sample was taken from a study of identical twins. Per germline, CDR1 SGHAT and CDR2 FQNNGV. The CDR3 contains 14 residues. Germline trimming cut 5 bases from V and 9 bases from J; bases unmatched to any gene: 10. General study points: While abundant cord blood beta clonotypes carried fewer insertions, memory repertoires showed no such pattern.

A single record per CDR3 protein comes from TCRdb applying MiXCR to the 5' RACE reads. The table shows 450,000 or so distinct CDR3 sequences, with approximately 24% occurring only once. The sample also formed part of further work on T cells expressing NK-cell markers. As that report states: HCMV seropositivity characterized most of the eight sequenced donors, and seronegativity one. CD8+ T cells in over five donors included dominant NKG2C+ clonotypes at 1.0-7.0%.

Material for sequencing was CD4+ T cells sorted from blood. The source is a woman in her late teens or twenties in good health. The rearrangement uses TRBV11-2 and TRBJ2-4, with 7 bases that match TRBD1. DNA for the CDR3: TGTGCCAGCAGCCCCAATCCGGGACAGAGCATTCAGTACTTC. Its translation: CASSPNPGQSIQYF.